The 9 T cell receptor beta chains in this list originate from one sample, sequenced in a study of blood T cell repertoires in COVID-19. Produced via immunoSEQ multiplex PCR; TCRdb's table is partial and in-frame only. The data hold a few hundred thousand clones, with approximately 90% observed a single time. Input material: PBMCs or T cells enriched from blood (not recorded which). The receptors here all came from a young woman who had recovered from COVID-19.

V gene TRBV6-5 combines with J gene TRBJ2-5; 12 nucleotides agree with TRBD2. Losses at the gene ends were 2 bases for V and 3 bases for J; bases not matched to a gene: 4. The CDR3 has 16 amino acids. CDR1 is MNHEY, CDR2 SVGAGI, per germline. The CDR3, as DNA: TGTGCCAGCAGTTACCTAAGGACTAGCGGGGAAGAGACCCAGTACTTC. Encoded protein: CASSYLRTSGEETQYF.

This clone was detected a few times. DNA for the CDR3: TGCGCCAGCAGCCAAGAAGTAGGCAGGGGCCACGAGCAGTACTTC. This translates into CASSQEVGRGHEQYF. The chain joins TRBV4-1 to TRBJ2-7; D perhaps matches TRBD1 (6 bases). The CDR3 contains 15 residues. V was pared by 0 bases and J by 5 bases, with 14 bases between. Looked up from germline, CDR1 is MGHRA and CDR2 is YSYEKL.

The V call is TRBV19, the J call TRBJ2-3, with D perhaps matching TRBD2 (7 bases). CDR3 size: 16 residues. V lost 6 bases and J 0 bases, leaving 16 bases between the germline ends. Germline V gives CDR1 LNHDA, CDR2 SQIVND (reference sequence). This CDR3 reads CASSDPGGTSTDTQYF. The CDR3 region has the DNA TGTGCCAGTAGCGACCCCGGGGGGACAAGCACAGATACGCAGTATTTT.

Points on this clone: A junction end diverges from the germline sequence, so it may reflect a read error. The CDR3 sequence is CASCEQGNGPYEQYF. Written as DNA, the CDR3 is TGTGCCAGCTGTGAACAGGGAAACGGCCCTTACGAGCAGTACTTC. The chain employs TRBV6-1 and TRBJ2-7; weak D call: TRBD1 (6 bases). This CDR3 is 15 amino acids long. CDR1 and CDR2 from the germline V gene are MNHNS and SASEGT.

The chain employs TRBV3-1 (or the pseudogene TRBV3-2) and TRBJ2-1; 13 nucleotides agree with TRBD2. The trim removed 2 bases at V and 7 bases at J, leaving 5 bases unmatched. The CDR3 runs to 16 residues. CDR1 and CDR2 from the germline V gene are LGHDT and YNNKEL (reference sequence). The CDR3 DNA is TGTGCCAGCAGCCAACCCGGACTAGCGGGGGTAAATGAGCAGTTCTTC. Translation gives CASSQPGLAGVNEQFF.

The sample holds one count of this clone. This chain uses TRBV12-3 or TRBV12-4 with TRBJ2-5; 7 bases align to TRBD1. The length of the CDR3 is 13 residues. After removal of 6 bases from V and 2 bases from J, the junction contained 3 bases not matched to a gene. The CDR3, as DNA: TGTGCCAGCAGCGGGACAGCACAAGAGACCCAGTACTTC. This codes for CASSGTAQETQYF.

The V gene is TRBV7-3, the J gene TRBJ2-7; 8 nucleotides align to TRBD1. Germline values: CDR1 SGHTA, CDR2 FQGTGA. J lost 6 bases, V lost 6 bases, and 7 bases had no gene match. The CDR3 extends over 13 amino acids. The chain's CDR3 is CASSLDGQGEQYF. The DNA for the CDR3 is TGTGCCAGCAGTCTAGATGGACAGGGCGAGCAGTACTTC.

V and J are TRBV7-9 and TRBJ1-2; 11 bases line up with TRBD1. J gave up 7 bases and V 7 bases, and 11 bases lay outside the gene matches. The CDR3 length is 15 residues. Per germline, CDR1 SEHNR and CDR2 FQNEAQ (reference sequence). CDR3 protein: CASITAGQGASGYTF. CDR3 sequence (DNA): TGTGCCAGCATCACGGCCGGACAGGGGGCTTCTGGCTACACCTTC.

The CDR3 loop is CASSLGRGPTYNEQFF. The CDR3 nucleotides are TGCGCCAGCAGCTTGGGGCGGGGGCCAACTTACAATGAGCAGTTCTTC. The V gene is TRBV5-1, the J gene TRBJ2-1; possibly TRBD2 for D (7 bases). Germline V gene data show CDR1 as SGHRS and CDR2 as YFSETQ. The V gene lost 0 bases and the J gene lost 4 bases, with 14 bases spanning the gap. This CDR3 is 16 amino acids long.